These 19 T cell receptor beta chains were sequenced from one sample in a study of T cells in Graves' hyperthyroidism and ophthalmopathy. TCR beta CDR3 region amplification was performed from RNA transcripts. Researchers ran a first-round RT-PCR on the TCR CDR3 using the HTBI primer set. TCRdb passed the multiplex PCR reads through MiXCR, listing each CDR3 protein once. The table includes 450,000 to 700,000 distinct CDR3 sequences, about 43% detected once. Sequencing used peripheral blood or thyroid tissue (not recorded which). The source of these receptors is a woman aged 18-29 years with Graves' hyperthyroidism.

The chain uses TRBV29-1 and TRBJ2-7; 7 nucleotides line up with TRBD2. Germline values: CDR1 SQVTM, CDR2 ANQGSEA. This CDR3 is 14 amino acids long. V dropped 1 base and J dropped 0; count of bases not matched to a gene: 3. CDR3 bases: TGCAGCGTTGAAGGACAGCGGGACTCCTACGAGCAGTACTTC. Translated, it gives CSVEGQRDSYEQYF.

This clonotype was counted once. The chain employs TRBV10-3 and TRBJ2-5, with D tentatively TRBD2 (5 bases). The CDR3 consists of 15 residues. The V end was cut by 0 bases, the J end by 7 bases, with 15 bases between. Germline values: CDR1 ENHRY, CDR2 SYGVKD. The CDR3 DNA follows: TGTGCCATCAGTGAGTCGAGGGCTGGCGGAGGGACCCAGTACTTC. Translating gives CAISESRAGGGTQYF.

In this sample, this clonotype turned up many times. The chain joins TRBV19 to TRBJ1-4; D unresolved. The CDR3 extends over 13 amino acids. V was clipped by 4 bases and J by 5 bases, with 8 bases between them. CDR1 and CDR2 from the germline V gene are LNHDA and SQIVND (reference sequence). CDR3 region: CASSNRENEKLFF. The CDR3, as DNA: TGTGCCAGTAGTAACCGGGAGAATGAAAAACTGTTTTTT.

The sample holds many counts of this clonotype. The chain couples TRBV20-1 to TRBJ1-5; 8 bases fit TRBD1. Trimming took 3 bases from V and 1 from J; bases not matched to a gene: 5. Germline loops: CDR1 DFQATT, CDR2 SNEGSKA (reference sequence). The CDR3 covers 15 residues. The CDR3 nucleotides are TGCAGTGCTAGTACAGGGGGAGAGAGCAATCAGCCCCAGCATTTT. Translated: CSASTGGESNQPQHF.

This clonotype was counted at least ten times. The chain combines TRBV20-1 with TRBJ1-5; no firm D call. CDR3 size: 14 residues. Deletions cut 0 bases from V and 0 bases from J, with 6 bases between. CDR1 and CDR2 (germline): DFQATT, SNEGSKA (reference sequence). CDR3 in DNA: TGCAGTGCTAGAGAAGGAAATAGCAATCAGCCCCAGCATTTT. This codes for CSAREGNSNQPQHF.

Only a few counts were recorded for this clonotype. This rearrangement joins TRBV6-1 to TRBJ2-2, with 13 bases identical to TRBD2. Per the germline V gene, CDR1 is MNHNS and CDR2 is SASEGT. V was clipped by 7 bases and J by 5 bases; unmatched bases: 7. This CDR3 region has 16 residues. The CDR3 DNA is TGTGCCAGCACTTCAAGGACTAGCGGGAGAACCGGGGAGCTGTTTTTT. Protein sequence: CASTSRTSGRTGELFF.

This clonotype was seen at least ten times. The DNA of the CDR3 is TGTGCCAGCAGCTATACAGAATTAAGCTCTGGAAACACCATATATTTT. Residues: CASSYTELSSGNTIYF. V and J are TRBV2 and TRBJ1-3; D gene unclear. The CDR3 extends over 16 amino acids. Germline CDR1 is SNHLY and CDR2 is FYNNEI. Trimming pared 6 bases from V and 0 bases from J, leaving 15 bases between.

This clonotype was found many times. V usage is TRBV29-1 and J usage is TRBJ2-7, with D possibly TRBD1 on 5 matching bases. The CDR3 covers 12 residues. Germline V lookup: CDR1 SQVTM, CDR2 ANQGSEA. V lost 4 bases and J 1 base, leaving 8 bases between the germline ends. The CDR3 reads CSVVDSSYEQYF. For the CDR3, the DNA is TGCAGCGTTGTAGACAGTTCCTACGAGCAGTACTTC.

This chain links TRBV7-9 with TRBJ2-1; D is uncertain. CDR1 and CDR2 from the germline V gene are SEHNR and FQNEAQ (reference sequence). Trimming pared 3 bases from V and 3 bases from J, leaving 9 bases between. The CDR3 length is 14 residues. The chain's CDR3 is CASSLVADYNEQFF. CDR3 DNA: TGTGCCAGCAGCTTGGTTGCGGACTACAATGAGCAGTTCTTC.

On this clonotype: Because the CDR3 is missing its conserved closing phenylalanine or tryptophan, this is likely a read error. The DNA is left out, because the CDR3 cannot be placed on it with certainty; the CDR3 is given as TCRdb lists it. This chain links TRBV7-6 with TRBJ2-2; the DNA was not compared with TRBD2, the D call given in the table. Termini included, the CDR3 measures 10 amino acids. CDR1 is SGHVS and CDR2 is FNYEAQ in the germline V gene. This CDR3 reads CASSPTPSGE.

The chain recombines TRBV20-1 with TRBJ1-1; TRBD1 is a possible D gene (6 bases). The CDR3 spans 14 residues. The V end lost 5 bases, the J end lost 4 bases, and 17 bases lay between the germline ends. Germline assignment: CDR1 DFQATT and CDR2 SNEGSKA (reference sequence). CDR3 sequence reads: CSAGKPGEGTEAFF. CDR3 nucleotides: TGCAGTGCTGGAAAACCAGGGGAGGGCACTGAAGCTTTCTTT.

This clonotype was observed many times. This rearrangement joins TRBV6-2 or TRBV6-3 to TRBJ2-6; TRBD2 agrees at 11 bases. Germline CDR1 reads MNHEY; CDR2 reads SVGEGT. The CDR3 is made up of 18 amino acids. V shed 5 bases, J shed 0 bases, and the junction held 6 bases outside the gene matches. The CDR3 spells CASSDLAGGASGANVLTF. CDR3 sequence (DNA): TGTGCCAGCAGTGACCTAGCGGGAGGAGCCTCTGGGGCCAACGTCCTGACTTTC.

This clonotype was recorded many times. This chain links TRBV19 with TRBJ2-7, with D unclear. Germline CDR1 is LNHDA and CDR2 is SQIVND (reference sequence). V shed 5 bases and J shed 4 bases, with 12 bases lying between them. The CDR3 covers 13 residues. CDR3 coding DNA: TGTGCCAGTAGTCCCCGGACGGTTTACGAGCAGTACTTC. This translates into CASSPRTVYEQYF.

This chain uses TRBV6-1 with TRBJ2-3; D perhaps matches TRBD1 (5 bases). The V and J ends lost 4 bases and 0 bases respectively, with 11 bases between them. This CDR3 region has 15 residues. Germline CDR1 is MNHNS and CDR2 is SASEGT. Here the CDR3 DNA reads TGTGCCAGCAGTGTCCACAGGAGCAGCACAGATACGCAGTATTTT. Amino acids: CASSVHRSSTDTQYF.

This clonotype was seen many times. The CDR3 DNA sequence: TGTGCCAGCAGCTCACCCGAAGGGCTAGCTAATGAAAAACTGTTTTTT. It translates to CASSSPEGLANEKLFF. The V and J genes are TRBV7-9 and TRBJ1-4; no firm D call. Between the trimmed V and J ends, which lost 4 bases and 3 bases, there was a span of 15 bases. Germline CDR1 SEHNR, CDR2 FQNEAQ (reference sequence). The CDR3 length is 16 residues.

For this clonotype: This sequence may be a read error, since a much larger clone differs from it by one base. This likely comes from a read error, as the CDR3 has no conserved phenylalanine or tryptophan at its end. The gene calls are TRBV7-9 and TRBJ1-1, with 10 bases aligning to TRBD1. Germline-derived CDR1 and CDR2 are SEHNR and FQNEAQ (reference sequence). This CDR3 spans 16 amino acids. J gave up 5 bases and V 3 bases, and 9 bases lay outside the gene matches. The CDR3 bases are TGTGCCAGCAGCTTGATGGGACAGGGGATACTGACTGAAGCTTTCCTT. Translating it yields CASSLMGQGILTEAFL.

This clonotype showed up just a few times. The rearrangement links TRBV28 to TRBJ1-3, with no clear D. The CDR3 is 15 amino acids. The V end lost 3 bases, the J end lost 0 bases, and 9 bases lay between the germline ends. The V gene's germline CDR1 is MDHEN and CDR2 SYDVKM. The CDR3 DNA is TGTGCCAGCAGTTTCAGAGCGAGCTCTGGAAACACCATATATTTT. It codes for CASSFRASSGNTIYF.

This clonotype was seen a few times. The chain recombines TRBV5-8 with TRBJ1-3; D might be TRBD1 (5 bases). CDR3 length equals 16 residues. V dropped 2 bases and J dropped 0 bases, with 12 bases sitting between them. Looked up from germline, CDR1 is SGHTS and CDR2 is YDEGEE. The CDR3 spells CASSFGQWISGNTIYF. The DNA for the CDR3 is TGTGCCAGCAGCTTCGGACAATGGATCTCTGGAAACACCATATATTTT.

Comments on this clonotype: This may stem from a read error, because a much larger clone lies one nucleotide away. The chain has TRBV19 and TRBJ1-5, with 7 bases aligning to TRBD1. There are 14 residues in the CDR3. The junction had 7 bases not matched to a gene; V was cut back by 8 bases and J by 3 bases. Germline CDR1 is LNHDA and CDR2 is SQIVND (reference sequence). The CDR3 spells CASCKDRDNQPQHF. In nucleotides, the CDR3 is TGTGCCAGTTGTAAAGACAGGGACAATCAGCCCCAGCATTTT.